Below, 15 T cell receptor beta chains from the same sample are listed, as sequenced in a study of beta chain features in type 1 diabetes. The study's findings and limits: In every one of the four CD4+ subsets, TCRB CDR3s were moderately but significantly shorter in Type 1 diabetes patients.

These receptors are not linked to any known antigen. Of the isolated RNA, all was reverse transcribed, and so the sequenced material was expressed TCRB transcripts. The assay was immunoSEQ multiplex PCR, and TCRdb's table has in-frame clones only and misses some. Altogether a few hundred thousand clones are present, just over 20% being singletons, with the ten largest covering around 0.029%. The sample consisted of naive CD4+ T cells from blood. The receptors come from a woman in her forties with type 1 diabetes.

The J gene is TRBJ2-7, the V gene TRBV7-9; 9 bases are shared with TRBD1. Germline-derived CDR1 and CDR2 are SEHNR and FQNEAQ (reference sequence). V gave up 5 bases and J gave up 3 bases; unmatched junction bases: 5. The CDR3 length is 14 residues. The CDR3 sequence: CASSLRDRVYEQYF. The CDR3 DNA reads TGTGCCAGCAGCCTAAGGGACAGGGTCTACGAGCAGTACTTC.

V is TRBV7-3 and J is TRBJ1-1, with TRBD1 as a possible D gene (5 bases). V dropped 5 bases and J dropped 0 bases, with 10 bases sitting between them. The CDR3 covers 14 residues. The germline V gene encodes CDR1 SGHTA and CDR2 FQGTGA. The CDR3 reads CASSPQGVNTEAFF. The CDR3 nucleotides read TGTGCCAGCAGCCCCCAAGGGGTGAACACTGAAGCTTTCTTT. Full variable domain (missing parts from reference TRBV7-3 and TRBJ1-1): GAGVSQTPSNKVTEKGKYVELRCDPISGHTALYWYRQSLGQGPEFLIYFQGTGAADDSGLPNDRFFAVRPEGSVSTLKIQRTERGDSAVYLCASSPQGVNTEAFFGQGTRLTVV.

This clone was found a few times. The chain is built from TRBV6-6 and TRBJ2-3; 8 bases agree with TRBD1. Trimming removed 6 bases from V and 0 bases from J; junction bases left unmatched: 8. The CDR3 is made up of 16 amino acids. Germline CDR1 MNHNY, CDR2 SVGAGI (reference sequence). The CDR3 sequence: CASSPRTGTSTDTQYF. CDR3 coding DNA: TGTGCCAGCAGCCCTCGGACAGGGACTAGCACAGATACGCAGTATTTT.

The chain uses TRBV5-4 and TRBJ1-2; weak D call: TRBD1 (5 bases). This CDR3 contains 14 residues. Per germline, CDR1 SGHNT and CDR2 YYREEE (reference sequence). Deletions cut 4 bases from V and 4 bases from J, with 14 bases between. The CDR3, as DNA: TGTGCCAGCAGCGTAGACAGAGAGATCTATGGCTACACCTTC. Translated: CASSVDREIYGYTF. Complete variable domain (other parts from reference TRBV5-4 and TRBJ1-2): ETGVTQSPTHLIKTRGQQVTLRCSSQSGHNTVSWYQQALGQGPQFIFQYYREEENGRGNFPPRFSGLQFPNYSSELNVNALELDDSALYLCASSVDREIYGYTFGSGTRLTVV.

This clone was picked up one time. This chain uses TRBV5-4 with TRBJ1-2, with TRBD1 matching over 9 bases. Losses at the gene ends were 4 bases for V and 0 bases for J; bases not matched to a gene: 10. Germline loops: CDR1 SGHNT, CDR2 YYREEE (reference sequence). CDR3 length: 17 amino acids. The CDR3 sequence is CASSLATGTGTNYGYTF. The CDR3 region has the DNA TGTGCCAGCAGCCTCGCCACCGGGACAGGGACTAACTATGGCTACACCTTC.

This chain joins TRBV27 and TRBJ2-1; weak D call: TRBD2 (5 bases). Trimming shortened V by 5 bases and J by 4 bases, and 18 bases separated the two germline ends. The CDR3 contains 16 residues. Germline lookup yields CDR1 MNHEY and CDR2 SMNVEV (reference sequence). CDR3 in amino acids: CASSPSGNSEYNEQFF. CDR3 DNA sequence: TGTGCCAGCAGTCCCTCCGGGAATAGCGAGTACAATGAGCAGTTCTTC.

In this sample, this clone turned up a few times. V is TRBV7-2 and J is TRBJ2-7, with D possibly matching TRBD2 (6 bases). Trimming took 1 base from V and 7 from J, leaving 20 bases between them. The CDR3 is 16 residues long. CDR1 is SGHTA, CDR2 FQGNSA, per germline. The DNA for the CDR3 is TGTGCCAGCAGCTTAGTAGGGACTGGAGTTGTGAGGGAGCAGTACTTC. Amino acids: CASSLVGTGVVREQYF. The entire variable domain, with the rest obtained from reference TRBV7-2 and TRBJ2-7, is as follows: GAGVSQSPSNKVTEKGKDVELRCDPISGHTALYWYRQSLGQGLEFLIYFQGNSAPDKSGLPSDRFSAERTGGSVSTLTIQRTQQEDSAVYLCASSLVGTGVVREQYFGPGTRLTVT.

CDR3 sequence reads: CASSHQLASGNEQFF. CDR3 coding DNA: TGCGCCAGCAGCCATCAACTAGCGAGTGGCAATGAGCAGTTCTTC. The chain links TRBV4-3 to TRBJ2-1, with TRBD2 matching 7 bases. V shed 3 bases, J shed 6 bases, and the junction held 8 bases outside the gene matches. CDR3 length equals 15 residues. Looked up from germline, CDR1 is LGHNA and CDR2 is YSLEER.

This clone has more than one count but fewer than ten. This chain uses TRBV30 with TRBJ2-1; D is undetermined. Germline CDR1 is GTSNPN and CDR2 is SVGIG (reference sequence). The length of the CDR3 is 11 residues. V lost 0 bases to trimming and J lost 10 bases, with 7 bases between them. The CDR3 DNA sequence: TGTGCCTGGAGTGTGGCCGGGGAGCAGTTCTTC. Translating it yields CAWSVAGEQFF.

This clone has just a few counts. This rearrangement joins TRBV7-3 to TRBJ1-1, with D maybe TRBD1 (6 bases). Trimming cost V 0 bases and J 3 bases, with 11 bases left between them. The CDR3 consists of 15 residues. Germline V lookup: CDR1 SGHTA, CDR2 FQGTGA. CDR3 residues: CASSLTAGADTEAFF. In nucleotides, the CDR3 is TGTGCCAGCAGCTTAACGGCAGGGGCGGACACTGAAGCTTTCTTT.

The V gene is TRBV7-2, the J gene TRBJ2-5; 9 positions agree with TRBD2. Germline CDR1 is SGHTA and CDR2 is FQGNSA. After removal of 2 bases from V and 3 bases from J, the junction contained 4 bases not matched to a gene. The CDR3 has 15 amino acids. CDR3 residues: CASSLLGGREETQYF. As DNA, the CDR3 is TGTGCCAGCAGCTTACTGGGCGGGAGGGAAGAGACCCAGTACTTC.

The genes are TRBV12-5 and TRBJ2-3; TRBD2 agrees at 7 bases. Germline loops: CDR1 LGHNT, CDR2 FRNRAP. The CDR3 consists of 13 residues. The J segment lost 4 bases and the V segment lost 5 bases, leaving 3 bases of the junction unmatched. The chain's CDR3 is CASGLGGADTQYF. CDR3 DNA: TGTGCTAGTGGTCTTGGGGGGGCAGATACGCAGTATTTT.

The chain combines TRBV9 with TRBJ1-2; TRBD1 might be the D (6 bases). Germline values: CDR1 SGDLS, CDR2 YYNGEE. The CDR3 loop spans 15 amino acids. Between the trimmed V and J ends, which lost 6 bases and 2 bases, there was a span of 17 bases. CDR3 bases: TGTGCCAGCACCATTGGATTGGGGGCGAACTATGGCTACACCTTC. Translated: CASTIGLGANYGYTF.

The J gene is TRBJ2-7, the V gene TRBV4-3, with D maybe TRBD1 (6 bases). There are 15 residues in the CDR3. Germline values: CDR1 LGHNA, CDR2 YSLEER. V was clipped by 0 bases and J by 5 bases, with 14 bases between them. The CDR3 protein is CASSQDLGARNEQYF. The CDR3 DNA reads as TGCGCCAGCAGCCAAGATTTGGGGGCGAGGAACGAGCAGTACTTC.

This clone was detected a few times. The chain couples TRBV28 to TRBJ1-2, with 8 nucleotides matching TRBD1. Germline V lookup: CDR1 MDHEN, CDR2 SYDVKM. V lost 6 bases, J lost 8 bases, and 8 bases stayed unmatched. The CDR3 consists of 13 residues. CDR3 nucleotide sequence: TGTGCCAGCAGCGCTAGGACAGGGCAAGGCTACACCTTC. The encoded protein is CASSARTGQGYTF.